The source of this TCR beta chain is a study of human T cells and chemical hapten exposure. CDR3 size: 15 residues. V shed 8 bases, J shed 8 bases, and the junction held 8 bases outside the gene matches. Germline CDR1 and CDR2: SGHAT and FQNNGV. TCRdb independently ran MiXCR on the RACE reads; one entry per CDR3 protein. The sample includes 240,000 or so distinct CDR3 sequences, 7.5% to 10% of them seen just once. Indicated time point: pre-sensitization, week 0. Treatment: therapeutic diphenylcyclopropenone sensitization with weekly scalp DPC. This clonotype was counted only a few times. The gene calls are TRBV11-2 and TRBJ2-1; 14 bases align to TRBD2. This sequence was found in a woman aged 40 to 50 with alopecia areata. Some clones in this sample may be carry-over from other donors' samples. The sequencing here drew on whole blood, taken in connection with sensitization to the hapten diphenylcyclopropenone (DPC). The CDR3 nucleotides are TGTGCCAGCCGACTAGCGGGAGGGCCTTGGGATGAGCAGTTCTTC. It translates to CASRLAGGPWDEQFF.